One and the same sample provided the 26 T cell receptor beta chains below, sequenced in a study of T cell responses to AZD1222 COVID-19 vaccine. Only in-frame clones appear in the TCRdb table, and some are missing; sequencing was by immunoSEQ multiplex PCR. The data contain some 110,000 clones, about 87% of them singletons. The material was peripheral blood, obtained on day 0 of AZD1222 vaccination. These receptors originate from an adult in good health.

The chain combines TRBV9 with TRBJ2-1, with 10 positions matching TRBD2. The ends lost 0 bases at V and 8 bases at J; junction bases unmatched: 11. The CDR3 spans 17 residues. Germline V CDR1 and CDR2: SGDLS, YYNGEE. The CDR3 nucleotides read TGTGCCAGCAGCGTAGAGGCTAGCGGGAGTATGGGAGATGAGCAGTTCTTC. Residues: CASSVEASGSMGDEQFF.

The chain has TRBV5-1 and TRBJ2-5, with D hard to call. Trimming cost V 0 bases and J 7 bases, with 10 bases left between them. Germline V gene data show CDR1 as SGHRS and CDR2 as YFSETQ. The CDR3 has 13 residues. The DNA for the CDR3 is TGCGCCAGCAGCTTGGAGGCCGACGGGACCCAGTACTTC. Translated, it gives CASSLEADGTQYF.

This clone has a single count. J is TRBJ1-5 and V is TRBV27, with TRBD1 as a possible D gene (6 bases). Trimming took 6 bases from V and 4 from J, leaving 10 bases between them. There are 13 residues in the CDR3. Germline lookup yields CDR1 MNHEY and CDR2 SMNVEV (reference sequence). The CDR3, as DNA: TGTGCCAGCAGCCTCACAGGGAATCAGCCCCAGCATTTT. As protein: CASSLTGNQPQHF.

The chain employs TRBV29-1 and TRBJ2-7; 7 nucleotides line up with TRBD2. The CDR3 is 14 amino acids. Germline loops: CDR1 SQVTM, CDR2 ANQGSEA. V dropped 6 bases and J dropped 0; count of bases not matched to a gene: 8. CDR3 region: CSVATSADSYEQYF. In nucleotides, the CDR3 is TGCAGCGTCGCTACTAGCGCGGACTCCTACGAGCAGTACTTC.

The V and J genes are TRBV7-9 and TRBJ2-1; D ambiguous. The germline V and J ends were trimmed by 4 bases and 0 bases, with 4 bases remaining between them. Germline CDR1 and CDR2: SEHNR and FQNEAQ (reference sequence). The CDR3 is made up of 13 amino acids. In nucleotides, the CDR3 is TGTGCCAGCAGCTCAAGCTCCTACAATGAGCAGTTCTTC. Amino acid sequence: CASSSSSYNEQFF.

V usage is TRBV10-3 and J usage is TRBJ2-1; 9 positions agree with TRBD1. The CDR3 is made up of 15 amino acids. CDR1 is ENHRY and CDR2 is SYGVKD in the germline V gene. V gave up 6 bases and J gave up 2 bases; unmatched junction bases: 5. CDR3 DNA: TGTGCCATCAGCCCGGACAGGGGAGCCTACAATGAGCAGTTCTTC. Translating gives CAISPDRGAYNEQFF.

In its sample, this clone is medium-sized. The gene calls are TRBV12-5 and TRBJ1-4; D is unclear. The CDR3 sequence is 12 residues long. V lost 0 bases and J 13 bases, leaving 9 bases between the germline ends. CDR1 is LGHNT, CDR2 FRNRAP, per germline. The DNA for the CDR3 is TGTGCTAGTGGTTTGGTAAAGGGATCACTGTTTTTT. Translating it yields CASGLVKGSLFF.

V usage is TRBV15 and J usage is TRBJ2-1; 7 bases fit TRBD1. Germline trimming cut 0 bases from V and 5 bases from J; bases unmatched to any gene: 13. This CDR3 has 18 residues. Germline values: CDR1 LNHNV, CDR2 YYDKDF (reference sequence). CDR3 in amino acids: CATSRDVRSTGRNNEQFF. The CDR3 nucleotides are TGTGCCACCAGCAGAGATGTTAGGTCGACAGGGCGAAACAATGAGCAGTTCTTC.

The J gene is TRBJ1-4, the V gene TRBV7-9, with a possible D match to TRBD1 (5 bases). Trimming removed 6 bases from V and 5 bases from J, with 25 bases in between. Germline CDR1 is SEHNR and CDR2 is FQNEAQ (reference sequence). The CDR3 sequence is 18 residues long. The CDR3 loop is CASSQFPMADGGNEKLFF. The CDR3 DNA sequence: TGTGCCAGCAGTCAATTCCCGATGGCTGATGGGGGGAATGAAAAACTGTTTTTT.

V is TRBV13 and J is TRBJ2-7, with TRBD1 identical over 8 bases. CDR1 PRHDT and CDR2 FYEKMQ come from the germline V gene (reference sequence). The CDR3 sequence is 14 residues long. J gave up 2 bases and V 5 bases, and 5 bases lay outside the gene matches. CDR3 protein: CASSPGDRTYEQYF. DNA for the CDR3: TGTGCCAGCAGCCCAGGGGACAGGACCTACGAGCAGTACTTC.

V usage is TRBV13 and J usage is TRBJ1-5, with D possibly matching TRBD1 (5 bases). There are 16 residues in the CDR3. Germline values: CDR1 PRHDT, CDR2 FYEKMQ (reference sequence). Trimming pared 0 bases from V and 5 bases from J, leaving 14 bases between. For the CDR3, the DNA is TGTGCCAGCAGCTTAGGAACAGGAGGAACGGATCAGCCCCAGCATTTT. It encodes CASSLGTGGTDQPQHF.

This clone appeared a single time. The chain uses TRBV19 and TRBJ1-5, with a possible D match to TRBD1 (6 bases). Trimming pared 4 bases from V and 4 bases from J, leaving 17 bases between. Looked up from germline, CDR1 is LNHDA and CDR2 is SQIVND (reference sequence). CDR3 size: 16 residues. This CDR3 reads CASSTTRGGWNQPQHF. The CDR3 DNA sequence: TGTGCCAGTAGTACAACTCGGGGGGGCTGGAATCAGCCCCAGCATTTT.

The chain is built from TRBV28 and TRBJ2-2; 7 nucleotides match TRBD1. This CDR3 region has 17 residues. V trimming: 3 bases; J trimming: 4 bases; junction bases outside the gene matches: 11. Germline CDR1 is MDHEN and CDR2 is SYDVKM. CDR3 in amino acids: CASSFGQGVGFTGELFF. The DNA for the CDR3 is TGTGCCAGCAGTTTCGGGCAGGGGGTAGGTTTCACCGGGGAGCTGTTTTTT.

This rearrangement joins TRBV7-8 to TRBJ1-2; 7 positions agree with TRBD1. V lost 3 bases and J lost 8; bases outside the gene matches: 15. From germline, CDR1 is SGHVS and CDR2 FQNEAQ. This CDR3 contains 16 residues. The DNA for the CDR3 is TGTGCCAGCAGCTTGGGCCAGACAGGGAGGACGGGAGGCTACACCTTC. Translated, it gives CASSLGQTGRTGGYTF.

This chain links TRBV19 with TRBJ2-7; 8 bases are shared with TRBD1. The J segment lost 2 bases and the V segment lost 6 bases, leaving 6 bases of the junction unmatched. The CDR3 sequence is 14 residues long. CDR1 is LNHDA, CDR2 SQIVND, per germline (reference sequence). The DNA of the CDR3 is TGTGCCAGTAGCCGGGACAGGCCTACCTACGAGCAGTACTTC. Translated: CASSRDRPTYEQYF.

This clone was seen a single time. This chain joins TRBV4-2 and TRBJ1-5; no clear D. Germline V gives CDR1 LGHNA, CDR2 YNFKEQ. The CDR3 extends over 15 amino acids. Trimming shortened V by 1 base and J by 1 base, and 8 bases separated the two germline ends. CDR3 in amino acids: CASSQGPESNQPQHF. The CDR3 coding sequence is TGTGCCAGCAGCCAAGGTCCAGAGAGCAATCAGCCCCAGCATTTT.

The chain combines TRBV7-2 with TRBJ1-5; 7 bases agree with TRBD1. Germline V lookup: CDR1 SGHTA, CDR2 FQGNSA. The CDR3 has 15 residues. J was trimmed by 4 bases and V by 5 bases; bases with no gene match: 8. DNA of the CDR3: TGTGCCAGCAGCCTAACCCGGGACAGTAATCAGCCCCAGCATTTT. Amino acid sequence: CASSLTRDSNQPQHF.

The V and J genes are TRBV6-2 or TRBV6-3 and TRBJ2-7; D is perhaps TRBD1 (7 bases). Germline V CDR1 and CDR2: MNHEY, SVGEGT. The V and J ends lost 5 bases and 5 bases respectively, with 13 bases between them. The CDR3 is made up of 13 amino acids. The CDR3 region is CASSRRGPDEQYF. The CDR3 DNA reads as TGTGCCAGCAGTCGGAGGGGGCCCGACGAGCAGTACTTC.

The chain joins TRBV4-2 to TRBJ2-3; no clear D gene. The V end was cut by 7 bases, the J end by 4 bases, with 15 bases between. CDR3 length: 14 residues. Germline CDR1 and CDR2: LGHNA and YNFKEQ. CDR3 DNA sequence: TGTGCCAGCACCCCGGGCCAGGTGGCAGATACGCAGTATTTT. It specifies CASTPGQVADTQYF.

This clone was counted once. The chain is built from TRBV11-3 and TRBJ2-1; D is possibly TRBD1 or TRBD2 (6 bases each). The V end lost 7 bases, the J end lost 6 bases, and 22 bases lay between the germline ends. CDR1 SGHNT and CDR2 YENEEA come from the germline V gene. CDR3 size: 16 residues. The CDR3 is CASTQRGDVGFNEQFF. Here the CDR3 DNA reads TGTGCCAGCACCCAAAGGGGGGATGTAGGTTTCAATGAGCAGTTCTTC.

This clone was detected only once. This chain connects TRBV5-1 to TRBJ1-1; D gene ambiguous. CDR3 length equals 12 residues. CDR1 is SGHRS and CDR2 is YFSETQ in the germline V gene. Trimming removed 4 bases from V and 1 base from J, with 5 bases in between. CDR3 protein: CASSTGNTEAFF. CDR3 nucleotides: TGCGCCAGCAGCACGGGGAACACTGAAGCTTTCTTT.

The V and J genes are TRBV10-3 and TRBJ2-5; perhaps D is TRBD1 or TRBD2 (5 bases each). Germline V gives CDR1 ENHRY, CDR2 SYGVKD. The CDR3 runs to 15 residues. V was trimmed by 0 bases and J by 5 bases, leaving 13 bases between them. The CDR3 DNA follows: TGTGCCATCAGTGAGTCGCTCGGCTGGGGGGAGACCCAGTACTTC. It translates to CAISESLGWGETQYF.

CDR3 loop: CASSPDFYGYTF. The CDR3 bases are TGTGCCAGTAGTCCGGATTTCTATGGCTACACCTTC. The genes are TRBV19 and TRBJ1-2; D remains ambiguous. The CDR3 runs 12 residues. Trimming shortened V by 5 bases and J by 4 bases, and 8 bases separated the two germline ends. In germline, CDR1 is LNHDA, CDR2 SQIVND (reference sequence).

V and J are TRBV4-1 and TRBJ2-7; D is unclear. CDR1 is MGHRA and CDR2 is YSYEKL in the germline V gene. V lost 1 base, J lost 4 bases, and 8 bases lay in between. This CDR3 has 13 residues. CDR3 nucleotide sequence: TGCGCCAGCAGCCAAGGGTTGCTATACGAGCAGTACTTC. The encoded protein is CASSQGLLYEQYF.

CDR3 loop: CAWSPNRLAGGIETQYF. The CDR3 DNA sequence: TGTGCCTGGAGCCCGAACCGACTAGCGGGAGGGATTGAGACCCAGTACTTC. V gene TRBV30 combines with J gene TRBJ2-5, with 14 bases identical to TRBD2. Germline lookup yields CDR1 GTSNPN and CDR2 SVGIG (reference sequence). CDR3 length: 17 amino acids. V shed 3 bases and J 5 bases; nucleotides not matched to a gene: 11.

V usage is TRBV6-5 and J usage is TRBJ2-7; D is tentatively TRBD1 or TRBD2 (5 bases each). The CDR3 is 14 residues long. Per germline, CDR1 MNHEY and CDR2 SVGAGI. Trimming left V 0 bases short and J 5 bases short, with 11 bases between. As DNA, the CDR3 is TGTGCCAGCAGTTACTCGCCAGGGACCCACGAGCAGTACTTC. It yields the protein CASSYSPGTHEQYF.